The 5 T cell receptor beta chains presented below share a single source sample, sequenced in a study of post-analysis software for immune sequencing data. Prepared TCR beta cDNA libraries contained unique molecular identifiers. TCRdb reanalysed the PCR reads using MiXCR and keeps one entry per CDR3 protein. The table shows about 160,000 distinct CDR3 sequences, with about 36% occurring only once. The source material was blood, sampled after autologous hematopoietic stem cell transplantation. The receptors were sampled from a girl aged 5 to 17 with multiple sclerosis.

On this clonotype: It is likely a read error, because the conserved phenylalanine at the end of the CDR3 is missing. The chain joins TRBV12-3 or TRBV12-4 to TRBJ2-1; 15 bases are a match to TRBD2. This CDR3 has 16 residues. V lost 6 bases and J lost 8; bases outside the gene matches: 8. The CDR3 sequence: CASRPTGTSGRHEQFL. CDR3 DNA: TGTGCCAGCAGGCCGACCGGGACTAGCGGGAGGCATGAGCAGTTCCTC.

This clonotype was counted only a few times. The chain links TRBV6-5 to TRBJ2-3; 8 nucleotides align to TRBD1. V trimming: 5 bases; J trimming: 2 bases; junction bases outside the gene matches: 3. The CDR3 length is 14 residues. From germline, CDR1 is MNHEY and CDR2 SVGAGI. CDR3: CASSRDRTTDTQYF. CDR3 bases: TGTGCCAGCAGTCGGGACAGGACCACAGATACGCAGTATTTT.

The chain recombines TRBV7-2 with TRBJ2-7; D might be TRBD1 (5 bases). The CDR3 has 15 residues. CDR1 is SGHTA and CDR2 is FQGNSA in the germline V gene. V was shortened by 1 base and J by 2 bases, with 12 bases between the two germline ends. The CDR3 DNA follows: TGTGCCAGCAGCTTAGACCCAGGGATCGCCTACGAGCAGTACTTC. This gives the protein CASSLDPGIAYEQYF.

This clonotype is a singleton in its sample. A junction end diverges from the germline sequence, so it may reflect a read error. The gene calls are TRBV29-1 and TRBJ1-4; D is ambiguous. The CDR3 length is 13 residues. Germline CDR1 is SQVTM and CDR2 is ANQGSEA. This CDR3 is CSVARSLNGKLFF. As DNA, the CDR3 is TGCAGCGTTGCGCGCAGCCTTAATGGAAAACTGTTTTTT.

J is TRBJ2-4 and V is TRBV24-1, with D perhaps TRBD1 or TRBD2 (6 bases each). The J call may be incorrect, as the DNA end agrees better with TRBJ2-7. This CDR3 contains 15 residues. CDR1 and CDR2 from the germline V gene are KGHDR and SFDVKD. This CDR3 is CATSDWGAGDVEQYF. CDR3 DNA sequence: TGTGCCACCAGTGATTGGGGGGCAGGGGACGTCGAGCAGTACTTC.